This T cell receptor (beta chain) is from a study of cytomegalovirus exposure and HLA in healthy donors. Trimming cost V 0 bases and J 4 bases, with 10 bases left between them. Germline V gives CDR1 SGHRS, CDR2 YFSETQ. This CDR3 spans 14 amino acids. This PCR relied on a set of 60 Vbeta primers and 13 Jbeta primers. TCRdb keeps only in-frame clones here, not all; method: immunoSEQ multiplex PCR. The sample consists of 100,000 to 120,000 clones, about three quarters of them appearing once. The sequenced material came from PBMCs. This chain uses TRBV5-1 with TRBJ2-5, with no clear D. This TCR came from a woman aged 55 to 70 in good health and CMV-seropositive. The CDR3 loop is CASSLASGSETQYF. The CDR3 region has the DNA TGCGCCAGCAGCTTGGCGTCAGGTTCAGAGACCCAGTACTTC. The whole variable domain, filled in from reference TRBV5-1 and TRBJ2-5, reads KAGVTQTPRYLIKTRGQQVTLSCSPISGHRSVSWYQQTPGQGLQFLFEYFSETQRNKGNFPGRFSGRQFSNSRSEMNVSTLELGDSALYLCASSLASGSETQYFGPGTRLLVL.